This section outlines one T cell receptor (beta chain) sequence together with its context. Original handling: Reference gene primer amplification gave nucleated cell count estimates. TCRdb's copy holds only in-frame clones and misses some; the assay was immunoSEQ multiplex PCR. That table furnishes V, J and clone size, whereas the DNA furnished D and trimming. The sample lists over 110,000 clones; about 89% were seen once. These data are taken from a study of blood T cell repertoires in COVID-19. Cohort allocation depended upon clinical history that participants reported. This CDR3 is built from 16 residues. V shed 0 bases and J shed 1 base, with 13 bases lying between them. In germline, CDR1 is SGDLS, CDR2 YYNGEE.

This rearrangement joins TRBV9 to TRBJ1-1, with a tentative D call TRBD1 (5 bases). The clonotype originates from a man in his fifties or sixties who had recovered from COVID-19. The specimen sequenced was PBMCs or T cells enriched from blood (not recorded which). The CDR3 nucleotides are TGTGCCAGCAGCGTAGCATCATCAGGGCGGAACACTGAAGCTTTCTTT. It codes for CASSVASSGRNTEAFF.